This T cell receptor (beta chain) came from a study of cytomegalovirus exposure and HLA in healthy donors. 13 Jbeta primers and 60 Vbeta primers were used for the PCR. Produced via immunoSEQ multiplex PCR; TCRdb's table is partial and in-frame only. The data contain about 190,000 clones, roughly four fifths of them singletons. The V gene lost 0 bases and the J gene lost 3 bases, with 5 bases spanning the gap. Germline-derived CDR1 and CDR2 are MNHEY and SMNVEV (reference sequence). The CDR3 extends over 14 amino acids. These donors, healthy bone marrow donors, were studied. The genes are TRBV27 and TRBJ1-4; D is unclear. The receptor comes from a woman aged 30 to 39 in good health and CMV-seropositive. Material for sequencing was PBMCs. CDR3 in DNA: TGTGCCAGCAGTTTATCCGGGGCTAATGAAAAACTGTTTTTT. Its translation: CASSLSGANEKLFF.